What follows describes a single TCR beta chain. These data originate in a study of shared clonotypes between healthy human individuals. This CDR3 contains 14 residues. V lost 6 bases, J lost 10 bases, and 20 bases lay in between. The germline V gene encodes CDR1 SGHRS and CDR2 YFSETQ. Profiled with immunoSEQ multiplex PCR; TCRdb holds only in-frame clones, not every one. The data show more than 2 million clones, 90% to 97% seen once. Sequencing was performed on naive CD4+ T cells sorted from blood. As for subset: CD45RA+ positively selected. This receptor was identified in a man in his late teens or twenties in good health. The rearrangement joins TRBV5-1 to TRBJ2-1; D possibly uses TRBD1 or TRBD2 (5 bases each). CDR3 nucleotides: TGCGCCAGCACCACCGGGGACGTCGATCAGGAGCAGTTCTTC. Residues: CASTTGDVDQEQFF.